These 22 T cell receptor beta chains were all obtained from the same sample, sequenced in a study of shared clonotypes between healthy human individuals. Method: immunoSEQ multiplex PCR; TCRdb's copy keeps in-frame clones and lacks some. This sample carries roughly 2.2 million clones, more than 80% of them seen once, and the ten largest clones take around 0.4%. The sequenced material came from naive CD4+ T cells from PBMCs. As for subset: CD45RA+ positively selected. These receptors all come from a man younger than 35 in good health. Some clones in this sample may be carry-over from other donors' samples.

V usage is TRBV2 and J usage is TRBJ1-5; D gene uncertain. V was pared by 5 bases and J by 2 bases, with 10 bases between. This CDR3 is 14 amino acids long. Germline V gene sequence: CDR1 SNHLY, CDR2 FYNNEI. The chain's CDR3 is CASSSSRGNQPQHF. The CDR3 DNA reads TGTGCCAGCAGTTCCAGCCGGGGCAATCAGCCCCAGCATTTT.

This clone was detected a few times. Other DNA sequences in the same sample also yield this CDR3. The rearrangement joins TRBV18 to TRBJ2-1, with a possible D match to TRBD1 (6 bases). This CDR3 is built from 15 residues. Germline assignment: CDR1 KGHSH and CDR2 LQKENI. The V end lost 3 bases, the J end lost 0 bases, and 9 bases lay between the germline ends. CDR3 DNA sequence: TGTGCCAGCTCACCGGGACAAAGCTCCTACAATGAGCAGTTCTTC. It is translated as CASSPGQSSYNEQFF.

On this clone: This same CDR3 is encoded by further DNA sequences in the sample. The rearrangement uses TRBV9 and TRBJ1-2, with D perhaps TRBD1 (5 bases). Per the germline V gene, CDR1 is SGDLS and CDR2 is YYNGEE. V was pared by 0 bases and J by 0 bases, with 9 bases between. The CDR3 length is 15 residues. Here the CDR3 reads CASSVERGANYGYTF. The CDR3 DNA is TGTGCCAGCAGCGTAGAGAGGGGAGCTAACTATGGCTACACCTTC. The full variable domain, in which reference TRBV9 and TRBJ1-2 provide the parts outside the CDR3, is DSGVTQTPKHLITATGQRVTLRCSPRSGDLSVYWYQQSLDQGLQFLIQYYNGEERAKGNILERFSAQQFPDLHSELNLSSLELGDSALYFCASSVERGANYGYTFGSGTRLTVV.

Only a few counts were recorded for this clone. As DNA, the CDR3 is TGCAGCGTTGTGGCAACCACTGAAGCTTTCTTT. It specifies CSVVATTEAFF. The rearrangement joins TRBV29-1 to TRBJ1-1; D unresolved. CDR1 is SQVTM, CDR2 ANQGSEA, per germline. The CDR3 is 11 residues long. V lost 4 bases and J lost 4, with 7 bases in between.

V and J are TRBV27 and TRBJ2-7; 8 bases line up with TRBD1. This CDR3 comprises 16 residues. J lost 7 bases, V lost 5 bases, and 16 bases had no gene match. CDR1 and CDR2 (germline): MNHEY, SMNVEV (reference sequence). CDR3 sequence (DNA): TGTGCCAGCAGTCCATACATCGGGACAGGACTCGGGGAGCAGTACTTC. Protein sequence: CASSPYIGTGLGEQYF.

Only one count was recorded for this clone. V usage is TRBV6-1 and J usage is TRBJ2-5, with no clear D. This CDR3 contains 12 residues. With 6 bases removed from V and 6 bases from J, the gap between germline ends came to 11 bases. The V gene's germline CDR1 is MNHNS and CDR2 SASEGT. The CDR3 DNA sequence: TGTGCCAGCAGCTCTGACATGAAGACCCAGTACTTC. Translation: CASSSDMKTQYF.

This chain joins TRBV11-2 and TRBJ2-7, with a weak D call TRBD1 (6 bases). The CDR3 length is 15 residues. CDR1 and CDR2 (germline): SGHAT, FQNNGV. With 6 bases removed from V and 0 bases from J, the gap between germline ends came to 15 bases. CDR3 DNA sequence: TGTGCCAGCAGAGAACAGGGTCGCGGCTCCTACGAGCAGTACTTC. It translates to CASREQGRGSYEQYF. Full variable domain (missing parts from reference TRBV11-2 and TRBJ2-7): EAGVAQSPRYKIIEKRQSVAFWCNPISGHATLYWYQQILGQGPKLLIQFQNNGVVDDSQLPKDRFSAERLKGVDSTLKIQPAKLEDSAVYLCASREQGRGSYEQYFGPGTRLTVT.

With regard to this clone: Other DNA sequences of this sample code for an identical CDR3. This chain links TRBV5-4 with TRBJ2-7; 12 bases agree with TRBD2. V was pared by 7 bases and J by 2 bases, with 1 base of the junction left unmatched. This CDR3 spans 13 amino acids. Germline CDR1 is SGHNT and CDR2 is YYREEE (reference sequence). Here the CDR3 DNA reads TGTGCCAGCGGACTAGCGGGAACCTACGAGCAGTACTTC. It codes for CASGLAGTYEQYF.

The chain combines TRBV28 with TRBJ1-1, with D uncertain. The CDR3 is 10 amino acids. Trimming shortened V by 4 bases and J by 4 bases, and 1 base separated the two germline ends. Looked up from germline, CDR1 is MDHEN and CDR2 is SYDVKM. As DNA, the CDR3 is TGTGCCAGCAGTTCCACTGAAGCTTTCTTT. As protein: CASSSTEAFF.

The rearrangement uses TRBV4-3 and TRBJ2-1; TRBD2 matches 12 bases. V gave up 1 base and J gave up 9 bases; unmatched junction bases: 4. The CDR3 has 15 amino acids. Germline V CDR1 and CDR2: LGHNA, YSLEER. The CDR3 nucleotides are TGCGCCAGCAGCCAAGGACTAGCGGGAGTCGTTGAGCAGTTCTTC. Amino acids: CASSQGLAGVVEQFF.

Worth noting for this clone: Distinct nucleotide sequences in the sample also encode this CDR3. This chain connects TRBV4-3 to TRBJ1-3; possibly TRBD1 for D (5 bases). The germline gives CDR1 LGHNA, CDR2 YSLEER. The germline V and J ends were trimmed by 0 bases and 1 base, with 7 bases remaining between them. This CDR3 contains 15 residues. DNA for the CDR3: TGCGCCAGCAGCCAAGATAGGGGATCTGGAAACACCATATATTTT. This translates into CASSQDRGSGNTIYF.

CDR3 loop: CASSSRLAGEWTGELFF. CDR3 bases: TGTGCCAGCAGCTCTCGACTAGCGGGAGAGTGGACCGGGGAGCTGTTTTTT. The V gene is TRBV11-2, the J gene TRBJ2-2, with 12 bases identical to TRBD2. V gave up 4 bases and J gave up 5 bases; unmatched junction bases: 8. This CDR3 region has 17 residues. The germline V gene encodes CDR1 SGHAT and CDR2 FQNNGV. The whole variable domain, filled in from reference TRBV11-2 and TRBJ2-2, reads EAGVAQSPRYKIIEKRQSVAFWCNPISGHATLYWYQQILGQGPKLLIQFQNNGVVDDSQLPKDRFSAERLKGVDSTLKIQPAKLEDSAVYLCASSSRLAGEWTGELFFGEGSRLTVL.

The J gene is TRBJ1-1, the V gene TRBV28; 7 bases match TRBD1. Germline assignment: CDR1 MDHEN and CDR2 SYDVKM. This CDR3 has 15 residues. After removal of 4 bases from V and 0 bases from J, the junction contained 5 bases not matched to a gene. CDR3 in amino acids: CASSSTGQLNTEAFF. The CDR3 nucleotides read TGTGCCAGCAGTTCCACGGGACAGCTGAACACTGAAGCTTTCTTT.

This sequence joins TRBV19 and TRBJ1-4, with D perhaps TRBD1 (6 bases). CDR1 is LNHDA, CDR2 SQIVND, per germline (reference sequence). Trimming took 5 bases from V and 8 from J, leaving 15 bases between them. The CDR3 sequence is 14 residues long. For the CDR3, the DNA is TGTGCCAGTAGTGTTACAGGGCGTGGAGAAAAACTGTTTTTT. This gives the protein CASSVTGRGEKLFF. Together with reference TRBV19 and TRBJ1-4, the CDR3 gives the full variable domain: DGGITQSPKYLFRKEGQNVTLSCEQNLNHDAMYWYRQDPGQGLRLIYYSQIVNDFQKGDIAEGYSVSREKKESFPLTVTSAQKNPTAFYLCASSVTGRGEKLFFGSGTQLSVL.

This sequence joins TRBV27 and TRBJ2-7, with a weak D call TRBD1 (6 bases). Deletions cut 7 bases from V and 4 bases from J, with 14 bases between. Germline V gene data show CDR1 as MNHEY and CDR2 as SMNVEV (reference sequence). The CDR3 sequence is 13 residues long. CDR3 in amino acids: CASTVGASYEQYF. The CDR3 region has the DNA TGTGCCAGCACTGTGGGGGCTTCTTACGAGCAGTACTTC.

The chain couples TRBV11-2 to TRBJ2-3; 8 bases are shared with TRBD1. The germline V gene has CDR1 SGHAT and CDR2 FQNNGV. The CDR3 has 14 amino acids. V trimming: 4 bases; J trimming: 3 bases; junction bases outside the gene matches: 3. The CDR3 nucleotides are TGTGCCAGCAGCTCTGGGACAGGTACAGATACGCAGTATTTT. This gives the protein CASSSGTGTDTQYF.

This sequence joins TRBV7-9 and TRBJ2-7; 8 nucleotides agree with TRBD1. Per the germline V gene, CDR1 is SEHNR and CDR2 is FQNEAQ (reference sequence). The ends lost 5 bases at V and 0 bases at J; junction bases unmatched: 3. The CDR3 is 14 residues long. The CDR3 reads CASSGQGISYEQYF. Here the CDR3 DNA reads TGTGCCAGCAGCGGACAGGGAATCTCCTACGAGCAGTACTTC.

The chain is built from TRBV28 and TRBJ1-2; D not certain. CDR1 is MDHEN, CDR2 SYDVKM, per germline. This CDR3 has 14 residues. The V and J ends lost 7 bases and 2 bases respectively, with 14 bases between them. CDR3: CASISGSGNYGYTF. The CDR3 DNA reads as TGTGCCAGCATCTCGGGGTCGGGGAACTATGGCTACACCTTC.

This sequence joins TRBV11-2 and TRBJ1-2, with TRBD1 identical over 9 bases. CDR1 is SGHAT, CDR2 FQNNGV, per germline. This CDR3 is built from 13 residues. With V trimmed by 5 bases and J by 4 bases, 2 bases remained unmatched. CDR3 bases: TGTGCCAGCAGCCCGGGACAGGGCTATGGCTACACCTTC. This gives the protein CASSPGQGYGYTF.

CDR3 protein: CSQSGRAPDTQYF. The CDR3, as DNA: TGCAGCCAAAGCGGGAGGGCGCCGGATACGCAGTATTTT. The rearrangement links TRBV29-1 to TRBJ2-3, with 10 bases lining up with TRBD2. Looked up from germline, CDR1 is SQVTM and CDR2 is ANQGSEA. This CDR3 comprises 13 residues. V shed 8 bases, J shed 6 bases, and the junction held 8 bases outside the gene matches.

The rearrangement links TRBV7-9 to TRBJ2-7, with 9 bases lining up with TRBD2. V lost 3 bases and J lost 5; bases outside the gene matches: 11. Germline V gene lookup returns CDR1 SEHNR and CDR2 FQNEAQ (reference sequence). This CDR3 comprises 16 residues. CDR3: CASSFTGLAGSNEQYF. DNA for the CDR3: TGTGCCAGCAGCTTCACCGGGCTAGCGGGAAGCAACGAGCAGTACTTC.

The chain is built from TRBV15 and TRBJ2-4, with D perhaps assigned TRBD1 or TRBD2 (6 bases each). Germline CDR1 reads LNHNV; CDR2 reads YYDKDF (reference sequence). CDR3 length: 17 amino acids. The V end lost 1 base, the J end lost 3 bases, and 16 bases lay between the germline ends. This chain's CDR3 is CATSRVKGGVFKNIQYF. CDR3 DNA: TGTGCCACCAGCAGAGTGAAGGGGGGAGTTTTCAAAAACATTCAGTACTTC. The full variable domain, its missing parts supplied by reference TRBV15 and TRBJ2-4, is DAMVIQNPRYQVTQFGKPVTLSCSQTLNHNVMYWYQQKSSQAPKLLFHYYDKDFNNEADTPDNFQSRRPNTSFCFLDIRSPGLGDTAMYLCATSRVKGGVFKNIQYFGAGTRLSVL.